The entry below gives a single T cell receptor beta chain sequence along with its context. This entry comes from a study of blood T cell repertoires in COVID-19. Clones were read by immunoSEQ multiplex PCR, and TCRdb kept only the in-frame ones, dropping some. Of more than 90,000 clones detected, less than 80% appear once; the ten largest clones hold 2% to 3%. J lost 9 bases, V lost 2 bases, and 6 bases had no gene match. This CDR3 has 15 residues. Looked up from germline, CDR1 is MNHNS and CDR2 is SASEGT. This chain joins TRBV6-1 and TRBJ1-6, with 8 nucleotides matching TRBD1. This receptor was taken from a man aged 45-65 years with acute or convalescent COVID-19. The sequencing sample was made of peripheral blood. The CDR3 is CASSETQGGGSPLHF. DNA of the CDR3: TGTGCCAGCAGTGAAACACAGGGGGGTGGTTCACCCCTCCACTTT.